One and the same sample provided the 31 T cell receptor beta chains below, sequenced in a study of CD8 T cells in ankylosing spondylitis (dated by TCRdb to the late 2010s). Libraries were built with 5' RACE. The listed sequencing device is Illumina HiSeq 2500. TCRdb reran the public reads through fastp at Q25 and MiXCR, keeping productive beta chains. Every entry covers one CDR3 protein and lists the most common genes and DNA from its rows. Here the sample has 300,000 to 400,000 distinct CDR3 sequences; over 12% occur a single time. The top ten constitute about 1% of the sample. Sequencing was carried out using blood, either unsorted or a sorted T cell fraction (not recorded which). The receptors here all came from a male donor with ankylosing spondylitis or in good health (not recorded which).

About this clonotype itself: An end of the junction does not agree with germline; a read error may underlie this. The chain links TRBV6-1 to TRBJ2-7, with 8 bases identical to TRBD1. Germline V gene data show CDR1 as MNHNS and CDR2 as SASEGT. The CDR3 totals 13 residues. CDR3 sequence reads: CASLDRASYGQYF. The CDR3 DNA reads as TGTGCCAGCCTGGACAGGGCCTCCTACGGGCAGTACTTC.

The CDR3 loop is CASSQVLAGRSYEQYF. CDR3 sequence (DNA): TGCGCCAGCAGCCAAGTCCTAGCGGGAAGATCCTACGAGCAGTACTTC. The rearrangement uses TRBV4-1 and TRBJ2-7, with TRBD2 matching over 9 bases. The CDR3 has 16 amino acids. Germline CDR1 and CDR2: MGHRA and YSYEKL. The V segment lost 1 base and the J segment 1 base; nucleotides outside the gene matches: 5.

This clonotype was seen a handful of times. The chain employs TRBV5-1 and TRBJ2-1, with 10 bases matching TRBD2. The germline V gene encodes CDR1 SGHRS and CDR2 YFSETQ. The CDR3 extends over 15 amino acids. J was trimmed by 5 bases and V by 2 bases; bases with no gene match: 4. The CDR3 DNA reads as TGCGCCAGCAGCTTACCGGGACTAGCGAACAATGAGCAGTTCTTC. It specifies CASSLPGLANNEQFF.

Note on this clonotype: The junction shows a germline mismatch at one end, possibly a read error. The chain joins TRBV7-9 to TRBJ2-1, with 8 bases aligning to TRBD2. This CDR3 is built from 16 residues. The germline CDR1 and CDR2 sequences are SEHNR and FQNEAQ (reference sequence). The CDR3 DNA is TGTGCCAGCAGCGGCGGGATAGCGGGGAGTTACAATGAGCAGCTCTTC. As protein: CASSGGIAGSYNEQLF.

V is TRBV11-2 and J is TRBJ2-3; tentative D call: TRBD1 (6 bases). Germline V gene data show CDR1 as SGHAT and CDR2 as FQNNGV. This CDR3 contains 15 residues. The V end was cut by 1 base, the J end by 6 bases, with 14 bases between. CDR3 protein: CASSLVGHREDTQYF. In DNA, the CDR3 is TGTGCCAGCAGCTTAGTCGGCCACAGGGAGGATACGCAGTATTTT. The full variable domain, in which reference TRBV11-2 and TRBJ2-3 provide the parts outside the CDR3, is EAGVAQSPRYKIIEKRQSVAFWCNPISGHATLYWYQQILGQGPKLLIQFQNNGVVDDSQLPKDRFSAERLKGVDSTLKIQPAKLEDSAVYLCASSLVGHREDTQYFGPGTRLTVL.

The chain couples TRBV4-1 to TRBJ1-5; D is possibly TRBD1 (5 bases). The CDR3 runs to 15 residues. Trimming shortened V by 0 bases and J by 7 bases, and 13 bases separated the two germline ends. Germline lookup yields CDR1 MGHRA and CDR2 YSYEKL. CDR3 in DNA: TGCGCCAGCAGCCAAGACCCCAGGGAATGGCAGCCCCAGCATTTT. Translated, it gives CASSQDPREWQPQHF.

This clonotype was picked up a small number of times. The chain links TRBV7-2 to TRBJ2-7; D possibly matches TRBD1 or TRBD2 (7 bases each). The CDR3 totals 16 residues. The ends were cut back, 2 bases at V and 3 bases at J, with 17 bases in the middle. Germline V gene data show CDR1 as SGHTA and CDR2 as FQGNSA. CDR3 coding DNA: TGTGCCAGCAGCTTACGAGGGGGGGGACAGCTCTACGAGCAGTACTTC. This sequence encodes CASSLRGGGQLYEQYF.

This clonotype was detected only a few times. The V call is TRBV6-2 or TRBV6-3, the J call TRBJ1-6, with D possibly TRBD1 on 5 matching bases. The CDR3 runs 13 residues. The germline V gene has CDR1 MNHEY and CDR2 SVGEGT. Trimming pared 8 bases from V and 9 bases from J, leaving 14 bases between. For the CDR3, the DNA is TGTGCCAGCCGCGGGGAGAGGGGTTCACCCCTCCACTTT. Translation gives CASRGERGSPLHF.

This clonotype was observed a few times. The chain uses TRBV5-6 and TRBJ2-3; 14 bases line up with TRBD2. The CDR3 runs 17 residues. Germline loops: CDR1 SGHDT, CDR2 YYEEEE. Unmatched junction bases numbered 4, after V lost 0 bases and J lost 4 bases. CDR3 bases: TGTGCCAGCAGCTTGGTGGGGACTAGCGGGAGAGCAGATACGCAGTATTTT. It yields the protein CASSLVGTSGRADTQYF.

V gene TRBV20-1 combines with J gene TRBJ1-1, with a possible D match to TRBD1 (6 bases). The CDR3 runs 13 residues. Germline V CDR1 and CDR2: DFQATT, SNEGSKA (reference sequence). V shed 6 bases and J shed 6 bases, with 17 bases lying between them. This CDR3 reads CSAERQAGPEAFF. CDR3 sequence (DNA): TGCAGTGCGGAGAGACAGGCGGGCCCTGAAGCTTTCTTT.

This clonotype was recorded a few times. The genes are TRBV10-3 and TRBJ2-7; the D call may be TRBD1 or TRBD2 (6 bases each). Trimming left V 5 bases short and J 6 bases short, with 17 bases between. The CDR3 length is 14 residues. Looked up from germline, CDR1 is ENHRY and CDR2 is SYGVKD. CDR3 residues: CAISWGPKGGEQYF. The CDR3 DNA is TGTGCCATCAGTTGGGGACCAAAGGGGGGCGAGCAGTACTTC.

This clonotype was recorded a few times. V and J are TRBV30 and TRBJ2-1, with D unclear. V was trimmed by 2 bases and J by 15 bases, leaving 14 bases between them. Germline assignment: CDR1 GTSNPN and CDR2 SVGIG (reference sequence). The CDR3 length is 11 residues. CDR3 in DNA: TGTGCCTGGAGTTTGGCCCTAGTTCCGTTCTTC. Its translation: CAWSLALVPFF.

The chain has TRBV7-9 and TRBJ2-7; the match to TRBD1 covers 8 bases. Germline CDR1 and CDR2: SEHNR and FQNEAQ (reference sequence). J was trimmed by 5 bases and V by 5 bases; bases with no gene match: 8. The CDR3 contains 14 residues. In DNA form, the CDR3 reads TGTGCCAGCAGCGATTCCCAGGGGGCGGACGAGCAGTACTTC. It codes for CASSDSQGADEQYF.

The CDR3 DNA is TGTGCCAGCAGACCTTGGGGACAGGGAAGTACTGAAGCTTTCTTT. Its protein product is CASRPWGQGSTEAFF. This sequence joins TRBV3-1 and TRBJ1-1; 9 nucleotides align to TRBD1. From germline, CDR1 is LGHDT and CDR2 YNNKEL (reference sequence). V shed 6 bases and J 5 bases; nucleotides not matched to a gene: 10. The length of the CDR3 is 15 residues.

V usage is TRBV12-3 or TRBV12-4 and J usage is TRBJ2-3; unclear D gene. The CDR3 has 15 amino acids. Trimming pared 5 bases from V and 2 bases from J, leaving 14 bases between. The CDR3 nucleotides are TGTGCCAGCAGTCTTGATAGATCAAACACAGATACGCAGTATTTT. Protein sequence: CASSLDRSNTDTQYF.

This clonotype has just a few counts. The V and J genes are TRBV5-1 and TRBJ1-4, with TRBD1 matching over 7 bases. Unmatched junction bases numbered 7, after V lost 2 bases and J lost 6 bases. Germline V CDR1 and CDR2: SGHRS, YFSETQ. The CDR3 has 15 residues. Written as DNA, the CDR3 is TGCGCCAGCAGCTTTAAAGACAGGGATGATGAAAAACTGTTTTTT. It yields the protein CASSFKDRDDEKLFF.

The chain employs TRBV20-1 and TRBJ2-7; 7 bases line up with TRBD1. The CDR3 loop spans 15 amino acids. Germline V gene lookup returns CDR1 DFQATT and CDR2 SNEGSKA (reference sequence). With 6 bases clipped from V and 1 base from J, the junction kept 12 bases outside the gene matches. The CDR3 reads CSAQAPGQESYEQYF. For the CDR3, the DNA is TGCAGTGCCCAAGCCCCCGGACAGGAGTCCTACGAGCAGTACTTC.

The chain combines TRBV7-2 with TRBJ2-7; 12 nucleotides align to TRBD2. Germline lookup yields CDR1 SGHTA and CDR2 FQGNSA. V gave up 6 bases and J gave up 8 bases; unmatched junction bases: 8. The CDR3 runs to 14 residues. CDR3 protein: CASSSSGRELKQYF. The CDR3 coding sequence is TGTGCCAGCAGTTCTAGCGGGAGGGAGCTCAAGCAGTACTTC. The variable domain in full, with the rest retrieved from reference TRBV7-2 and TRBJ2-7, is GAGVSQSPSNKVTEKGKDVELRCDPISGHTALYWYRQSLGQGLEFLIYFQGNSAPDKSGLPSDRFSAERTGGSVSTLTIQRTQQEDSAVYLCASSSSGRELKQYFGPGTRLTVT.

In its sample, this clonotype was seen a few times. The CDR3 DNA follows: TGCAGTGCTGGGACTAGCGGGAGGAGGACCGGGGAGCTGTTTTTT. Amino acid sequence: CSAGTSGRRTGELFF. The chain links TRBV20-1 to TRBJ2-2; 15 bases fit TRBD2. The J segment lost 5 bases and the V segment lost 5 bases, leaving 3 bases of the junction unmatched. Germline V lookup: CDR1 DFQATT, CDR2 SNEGSKA (reference sequence). This CDR3 has 15 amino acids.

This clonotype has more than one count but fewer than ten. The chain carries TRBV29-1 and TRBJ1-2; the D is unclear. Looked up from germline, CDR1 is SQVTM and CDR2 is ANQGSEA. This CDR3 has 14 amino acids. V lost 6 bases to trimming and J lost 4 bases, with 18 bases between them. The CDR3 protein is CSVPIRGSSYGYTF. The CDR3 nucleotides are TGCAGCGTGCCAATCCGGGGTTCTAGCTATGGCTACACCTTC. Together with reference TRBV29-1 and TRBJ1-2, the CDR3 gives the full variable domain: SAVISQKPSRDICQRGTSLTIQCQVDSQVTMMFWYRQQPGQSLTLIATANQGSEATYESGFVIDKFPISRPNLTFSTLTVSNMSPEDSSIYLCSVPIRGSSYGYTFGSGTRLTVV.

As concerns this clonotype: At one of its ends the junction is not consistent with the germline gene, which may arise from a read error. The chain uses TRBV12-3 or TRBV12-4 and TRBJ1-2; maybe TRBD1 (5 bases). The CDR3 has 15 residues. The CDR3 loop is CVSSFRGGDSHGYTF. The CDR3 nucleotides are TGTGTCAGCAGTTTTAGGGGAGGTGACAGCCATGGCTACACCTTC.

The chain recombines TRBV5-1 with TRBJ2-7, with D perhaps given as TRBD1 or TRBD2 (6 bases each). V was trimmed by 2 bases and J by 4 bases, leaving 13 bases between them. Germline loops: CDR1 SGHRS, CDR2 YFSETQ. The CDR3 covers 14 residues. The CDR3 sequence is CASSFEGGRYEQYF. The CDR3 bases are TGCGCCAGCAGCTTTGAGGGGGGCAGGTACGAGCAGTACTTC.

In its sample, this clonotype was seen a few times. The chain recombines TRBV18 with TRBJ2-7; D remains ambiguous. Per germline, CDR1 KGHSH and CDR2 LQKENI. The V end was cut by 4 bases, the J end by 3 bases, with 16 bases between. This CDR3 contains 15 residues. CDR3 in amino acids: CASSQENIIGYEQYF. The CDR3 DNA reads TGTGCCAGCTCACAGGAGAACATAATCGGCTACGAGCAGTACTTC.

V and J are TRBV5-1 and TRBJ2-1, with no clear D. V lost 0 bases to trimming and J lost 7 bases, with 11 bases between them. The CDR3 runs 14 residues. Germline CDR1 and CDR2: SGHRS and YFSETQ. The CDR3 reads CASSLEVHPNEQFF. The CDR3 DNA reads TGCGCCAGCAGCTTGGAGGTCCACCCAAATGAGCAGTTCTTC.

The chain recombines TRBV21-1 with TRBJ2-7; the table assigns TRBD2, which was not confirmed against the DNA. TRBV21-1 counts as a pseudogene. This CDR3 is built from 18 residues. The CDR3 protein is CASSKETGKRAASYEQYF. The CDR3 DNA is TGTGCCAGCAGCAAAGAAACTGGGAAGCGGGCAGCCTCCTACGAGCAGTACTTC.

The V call is TRBV20-1, the J call TRBJ2-7, with 7 bases fitting TRBD2. CDR3 length equals 11 residues. After removal of 5 bases from V and 2 bases from J, the junction contained 0 bases not matched to a gene. Germline CDR1 reads DFQATT; CDR2 reads SNEGSKA (reference sequence). Here the CDR3 reads CSAGTTYEQYF. The CDR3 region has the DNA TGCAGTGCTGGGACTACCTACGAGCAGTACTTC.

The chain uses TRBV5-1 and TRBJ2-7; D gene ambiguous. CDR1 is SGHRS, CDR2 YFSETQ, per germline. Between the trimmed V and J ends, which lost 6 bases and 6 bases, there was a span of 16 bases. The CDR3 extends over 13 amino acids. CDR3 bases: TGCGCCAGCAACCAAGGGAACGTCGGCGAGCAGTACTTC. This encodes CASNQGNVGEQYF.

This clonotype has only a few counts. V gene TRBV20-1 combines with J gene TRBJ1-1; 9 nucleotides align to TRBD1. The CDR3 runs 15 residues. V lost 0 bases and J lost 4; bases outside the gene matches: 6. Germline-derived CDR1 and CDR2 are DFQATT and SNEGSKA (reference sequence). The CDR3 spells CSARDPGQGSTEAFF. For the CDR3, the DNA is TGCAGTGCTAGAGATCCGGGACAGGGTTCCACTGAAGCTTTCTTT.

This clonotype occurred many times. The chain is built from TRBV4-1 and TRBJ1-5; D may be TRBD1 (6 bases). The CDR3 has 16 residues. V lost 6 bases and J 3 bases, leaving 18 bases between the germline ends. CDR1 and CDR2 (germline): MGHRA, YSYEKL. CDR3 DNA: TGCGCCAGCAGTCAGGAAGGGGGTTTGACCAATCAGCCCCAGCATTTT. Translation gives CASSQEGGLTNQPQHF.

This clonotype appeared many times. The chain couples TRBV29-1 to TRBJ1-4, with D perhaps TRBD1 (6 bases). This CDR3 has 12 residues. Deletions cut 7 bases from V and 6 bases from J, with 12 bases between. Germline CDR1 reads SQVTM; CDR2 reads ANQGSEA. CDR3 amino acids: CSGTGIDEKLFF. The CDR3, as DNA: TGCAGCGGAACAGGGATCGATGAAAAACTGTTTTTT.

This clonotype turned up a few times. V is TRBV2 and J is TRBJ2-2; 8 bases are shared with TRBD2. This CDR3 is built from 14 residues. Germline assignment: CDR1 SNHLY and CDR2 FYNNEI. With 2 bases clipped from V and 8 bases from J, the junction kept 4 bases outside the gene matches. The CDR3 region has the DNA TGTGCCAGCAGTGAATTAGCGGGAAGGGGGGAGCTGTTTTTT. It specifies CASSELAGRGELFF. The variable domain in full, completed from reference TRBV2 and TRBJ2-2, reads EPEVTQTPSHQVTQMGQEVILRCVPISNHLYFYWYRQILGQKVEFLVSFYNNEISEKSEIFDDQFSVERPDGSNFTLKIRSTKLEDSAMYFCASSELAGRGELFFGEGSRLTVL.